The entry below describes one T cell receptor beta chain. Its specificity is unknown. Assay version v3.0 of immunoSEQ was used, and it was run at survey level. The table came from immunoSEQ multiplex PCR; TCRdb's copy has only in-frame clones and leaves some out. The sample shows more than 35,000 clones, 85% to 95% of them seen only once. Each participant with HIV received care in the United States. These data are taken from a study of long-term antiretroviral therapy in people with HIV. Notes on the study in general: Following ART, diversity rose but still fell short of transplant donor controls. Pre-ART expanded TRB clones stayed dominant throughout, though often decreasing after ART. HIV repertoires spanned narrower CDR3 length ranges than controls.

Germline CDR1 SNHLY, CDR2 FYNNEI. The V end was cut by 5 bases, the J end by 6 bases, with 10 bases between. This CDR3 has 12 amino acids. Sequencing was performed on unsorted PBMCs, taken 4.1 years after starting antiretroviral therapy. The chain couples TRBV2 to TRBJ1-2; D may be TRBD1 (6 bases). The receptor was isolated from a woman in her 50s with HIV. CDR3 in DNA: TGTGCCAGCAGTCGGGACATCGATGGCTACACCTTC. It yields the protein CASSRDIDGYTF.